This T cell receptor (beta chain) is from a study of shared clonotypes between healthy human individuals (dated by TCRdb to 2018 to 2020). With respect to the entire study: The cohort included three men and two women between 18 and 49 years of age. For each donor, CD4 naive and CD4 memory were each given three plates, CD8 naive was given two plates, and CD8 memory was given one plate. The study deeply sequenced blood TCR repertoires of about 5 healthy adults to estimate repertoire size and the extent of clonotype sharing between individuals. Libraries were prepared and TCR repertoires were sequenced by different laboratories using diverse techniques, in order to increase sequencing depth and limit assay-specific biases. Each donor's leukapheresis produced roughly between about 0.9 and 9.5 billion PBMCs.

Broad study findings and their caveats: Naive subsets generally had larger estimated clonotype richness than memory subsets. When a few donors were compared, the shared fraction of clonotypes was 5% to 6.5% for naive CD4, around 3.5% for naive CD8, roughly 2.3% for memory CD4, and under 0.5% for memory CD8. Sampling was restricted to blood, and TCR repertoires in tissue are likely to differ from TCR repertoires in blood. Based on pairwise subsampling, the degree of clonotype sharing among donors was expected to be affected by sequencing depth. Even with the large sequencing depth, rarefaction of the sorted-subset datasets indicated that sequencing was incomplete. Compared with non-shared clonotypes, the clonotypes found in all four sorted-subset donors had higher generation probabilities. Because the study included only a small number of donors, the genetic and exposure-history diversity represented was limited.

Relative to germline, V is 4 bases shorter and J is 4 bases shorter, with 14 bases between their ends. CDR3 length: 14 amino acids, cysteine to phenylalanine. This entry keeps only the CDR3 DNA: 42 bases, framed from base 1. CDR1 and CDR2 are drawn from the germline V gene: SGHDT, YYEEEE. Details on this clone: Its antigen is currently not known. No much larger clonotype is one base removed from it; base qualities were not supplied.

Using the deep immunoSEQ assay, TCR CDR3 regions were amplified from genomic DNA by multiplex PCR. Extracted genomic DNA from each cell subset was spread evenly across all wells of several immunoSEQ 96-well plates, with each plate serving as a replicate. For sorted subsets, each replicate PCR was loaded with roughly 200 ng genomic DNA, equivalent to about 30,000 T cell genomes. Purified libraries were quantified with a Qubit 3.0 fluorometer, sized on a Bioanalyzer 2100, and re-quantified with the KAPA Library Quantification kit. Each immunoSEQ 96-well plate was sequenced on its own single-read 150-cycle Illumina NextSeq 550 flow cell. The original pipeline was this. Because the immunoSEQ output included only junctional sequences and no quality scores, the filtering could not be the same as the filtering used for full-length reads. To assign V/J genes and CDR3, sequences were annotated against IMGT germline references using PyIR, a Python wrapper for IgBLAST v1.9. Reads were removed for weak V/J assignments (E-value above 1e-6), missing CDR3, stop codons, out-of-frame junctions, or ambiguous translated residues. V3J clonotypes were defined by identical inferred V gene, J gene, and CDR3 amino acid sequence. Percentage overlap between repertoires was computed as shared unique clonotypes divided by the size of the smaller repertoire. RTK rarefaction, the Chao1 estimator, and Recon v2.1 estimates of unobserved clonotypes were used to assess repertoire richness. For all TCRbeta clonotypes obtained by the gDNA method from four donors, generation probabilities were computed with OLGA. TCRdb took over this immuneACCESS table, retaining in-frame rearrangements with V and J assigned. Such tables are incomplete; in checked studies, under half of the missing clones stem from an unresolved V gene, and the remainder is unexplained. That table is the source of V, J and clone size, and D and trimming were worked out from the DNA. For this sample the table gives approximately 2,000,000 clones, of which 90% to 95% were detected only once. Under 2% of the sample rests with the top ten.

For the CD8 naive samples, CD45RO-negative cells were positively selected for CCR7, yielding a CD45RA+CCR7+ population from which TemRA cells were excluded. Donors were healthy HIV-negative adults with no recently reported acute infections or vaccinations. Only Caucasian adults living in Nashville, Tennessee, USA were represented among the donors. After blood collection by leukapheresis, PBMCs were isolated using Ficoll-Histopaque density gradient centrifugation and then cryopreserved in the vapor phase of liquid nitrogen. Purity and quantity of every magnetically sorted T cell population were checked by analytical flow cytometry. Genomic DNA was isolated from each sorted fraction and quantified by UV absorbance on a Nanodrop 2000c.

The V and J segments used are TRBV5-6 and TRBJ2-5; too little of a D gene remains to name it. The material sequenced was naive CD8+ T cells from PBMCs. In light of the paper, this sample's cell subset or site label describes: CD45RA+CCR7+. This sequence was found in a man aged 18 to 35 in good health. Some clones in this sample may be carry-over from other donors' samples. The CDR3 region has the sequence CASSPPRRSETQYF. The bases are TGTGCCAGCAGCCCCCCCCGCAGATCAGAGACCCAGTACTTC.